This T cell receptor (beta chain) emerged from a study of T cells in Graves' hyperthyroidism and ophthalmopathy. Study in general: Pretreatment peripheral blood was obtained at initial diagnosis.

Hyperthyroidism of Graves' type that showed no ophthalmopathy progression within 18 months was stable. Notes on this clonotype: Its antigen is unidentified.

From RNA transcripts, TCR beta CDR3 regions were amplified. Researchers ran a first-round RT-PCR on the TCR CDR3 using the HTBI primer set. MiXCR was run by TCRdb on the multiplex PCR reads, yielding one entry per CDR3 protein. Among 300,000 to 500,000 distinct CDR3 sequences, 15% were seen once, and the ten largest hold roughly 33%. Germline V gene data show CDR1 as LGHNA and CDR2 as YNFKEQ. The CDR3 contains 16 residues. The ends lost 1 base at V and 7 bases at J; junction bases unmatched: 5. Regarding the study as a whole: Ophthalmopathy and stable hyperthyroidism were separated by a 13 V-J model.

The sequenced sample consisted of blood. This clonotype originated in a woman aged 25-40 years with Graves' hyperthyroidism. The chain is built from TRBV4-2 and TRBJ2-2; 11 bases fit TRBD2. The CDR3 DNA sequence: TGTGCCAGCAGCCAAGGACTAGCGGGACTGAACGGGGAGCTGTTTTTT. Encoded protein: CASSQGLAGLNGELFF.